The subject of this entry is one T cell receptor beta chain. The sample comes from a study of control samples from healthy donors and cancer patients. Trimming left V 6 bases short and J 7 bases short, with 12 bases between. The CDR3 is 12 amino acids. Germline assignment: CDR1 MNHEY and CDR2 SVGAGI. The table came from immunoSEQ multiplex PCR; TCRdb's copy has only in-frame clones and leaves some out. The sample has 170,000 or so clones; around 92% are singletons. This sequence joins TRBV6-5 and TRBJ1-2; possibly TRBD1 for D (5 bases). The TCR comes from a woman aged 40 to 50 in good health. The sample consisted of blood. The CDR3 loop is CASSPGTLGYTF. DNA for the CDR3: TGTGCCAGCAGCCCCGGGACCCTTGGCTACACCTTC.